This is a list of T cell receptor beta chains from one sample in a study of Graves' ophthalmopathy and Graves' hyperthyroidism. TCRdb reprocessed the multiplex PCR reads with MiXCR, giving one entry per CDR3 protein. In the table there are around 600,000 distinct CDR3 sequences, about 40% of which are singletons. The specimen was peripheral blood. The receptor set was obtained from an adult man with Graves' ophthalmopathy. CDR3s include the opening cysteine and the closing phenylalanine or tryptophan. Fields, in order: clone size, J gene, D gene, V gene, CDR3 length, CDR3 DNA, CDR3 protein. A D gene is named only where the DNA matches it firmly. Not all rows give a size; the values are once, few, many and, for expanded clones, a class.

- | TRBJ1-2 | TRBD1 | TRBV29-1 | 14 | TGCAGCGCTACCGGGACAGGGGAGAGAGGCGGCTACACCTTC | CSATGTGERGGYTF
- | TRBJ2-7 | - | TRBV4-2 | 15 | TGTGCCAGCAGCCAAGAAGGGGATACCGGCTACGAGCAGTACTTC | CASSQEGDTGYEQYF
many | TRBJ1-4 | - | TRBV4-2 | 14 | TGTGCCAGCAGCCTACGGACCCAGGATGAAAAACTGTTTTTT | CASSLRTQDEKLFF
many | TRBJ2-7 | - | TRBV10-3 | 14 | TGTGCCATCAGTGAGGCGACAGGATCCTACGAGCAGTACTTC | CAISEATGSYEQYF
many | TRBJ1-6 | - | TRBV7-2 | 12 | TGTGCCAGCAGCTTCTTTTCTTCACCCCTCCACTTT | CASSFFSSPLHF
few | TRBJ2-3 | - | TRBV25-1 | 13 | TGTGCCAGCAGTGAAACAGCTTCAGATACGCAGTATTTT | CASSETASDTQYF
- | TRBJ2-3 | - | TRBV2 | 15 | TGTGCCAGCAGTGATGTGGGGGGGCTCACAGATACGCAGTATTTT | CASSDVGGLTDTQYF
- | TRBJ1-6 | - | TRBV19 | 16 | TGTGCCAGTAGTATCAGGAAGACCTCCTATAATTCACCCCTCCACTTT | CASSIRKTSYNSPLHF
- | TRBJ1-2 | - | TRBV6-2/TRBV6-3 | 16 | TGTGCCAGCAGTTACTCGAGAGGGGACCCAGGCCCGGGTAGTACCTTC | CASSYSRGDPGPGSTF
many | TRBJ1-2 | - | TRBV7-2 | 12 | TGTGCCAGTCGTGTGTCGAACTATGGCTACACCTTC | CASRVSNYGYTF
once | TRBJ2-7 | - | TRBV7-9 | 15 | TGTGCCAGCAGCCTGGGGGCCCAAAGATCCTACGAGCAGTACTTC | CASSLGAQRSYEQYF
- | TRBJ2-2 | TRBD1 | TRBV20-1 | 15 | TGCAGTGCTGTACCGACAGGGTGGGGCACCGGGGAGCTGTTTTTT | CSAVPTGWGTGELFF
few | TRBJ2-7 | TRBD1 | TRBV5-1 | 13 | TGCGCCAGCAGCAACATGACAGGGTACGAGCAGTACTTC | CASSNMTGYEQYF
many | TRBJ2-2 | TRBD2 | TRBV7-9 | 16 | TGTGCCAGCACTAGCGGGAGCGGGAGGTGGACCGGGGAGCTGTTTTTT | CASTSGSGRWTGELFF
many | TRBJ1-2 | - | TRBV19 | 13 | TGTGCCAGTGGAACATGGACGATCTATGGCTACACCTTC | CASGTWTIYGYTF
few | TRBJ1-2 | - | TRBV5-1 | 15 | TGCGCCAGCAGCCCCTCGGGGGAAGGCGTCTATGGCTACACCTTC | CASSPSGEGVYGYTF
- | TRBJ2-3 | - | TRBV10-3 | 14 | TGTGCCATCATGGGGATTCTTACATCAGATACGCAGTATTTT | CAIMGILTSDTQYF
- | TRBJ1-2 | - | TRBV10-3 | 12 | TGTGCCATCAGTGAAGGACAGCATGGCTACACCTTC | CAISEGQHGYTF
- | TRBJ2-5 | TRBD1 | TRBV29-1 | 13 | TGCAGCGTCCTGGCGACAGGGACGGAGACCCAGTACTTC | CSVLATGTETQYF
- | TRBJ2-6 | - | TRBV5-5 | 18 | TGTGCCAGCAGCCAAGGACCCGGGTGGACGGCGGGGGCCAACGTCCTGACTTTC | CASSQGPGWTAGANVLTF
many | TRBJ1-1 | - | TRBV7-9 | 18 | TGTGCCAGCAGCTTAGGTCGGCAGTACTTAACGACGAACACTGAAGCTTTCTTT | CASSLGRQYLTTNTEAFF
many | TRBJ2-5 | - | TRBV15 | 13 | TGTGCCACCCAGGGGACGGATGAAGAGACCCAGTACTTC | CATQGTDEETQYF
few | TRBJ2-5 | TRBD2 | TRBV20-1 | 16 | TGCAGTGCTAGAGATTTCGGGACTAGCGGCCAAGAGACCCAGTACTTC | CSARDFGTSGQETQYF
- | TRBJ1-2 | - | TRBV19 | 11 | TGTGCCAGTAGTACAGGGGTGGGCTACACCTTC | CASSTGVGYTF
many | TRBJ1-2 | TRBD1 | TRBV4-1 | 14 | TGCGCCAGCAGCCAACCGGGACAGAACTATGGCTACACCTTC | CASSQPGQNYGYTF
- | TRBJ2-7 | - | TRBV20-1 | 16 | TGCAGTGCTAGAGATCTCTATACCGGGGGTACCTACGAGCAGTACTTC | CSARDLYTGGTYEQYF
many | TRBJ2-7 | - | TRBV25-1 | 13 | TGTGCCAGCCCCTACCGACAGTCCGACGAGCAGTACTTC | CASPYRQSDEQYF
many | TRBJ1-5 | - | TRBV12-3/TRBV12-4 | 13 | TGTGCCAGCAGACGGTTGGGGAATCAGCCCCAGCATTTT | CASRRLGNQPQHF
few | TRBJ1-5 | - | TRBV9 | 17 | TGTGCCAGCAGTCCGGGTAAAGGGATAACAAGCAATCAGCCCCAGCATTTT | CASSPGKGITSNQPQHF
few | TRBJ2-7 | TRBD2 | TRBV6-5 | 15 | TGTGCCAGCAGTTCTCCCGGGACTAGTCTCTACGAGCAGTACTTC | CASSSPGTSLYEQYF
few | TRBJ1-6 | TRBD1 | TRBV5-1 | 15 | TGCGCCAGCAGCTTGGGGGACAGCCGGGGTTCGGCCCTCCACTTT | CASSLGDSRGSALHF
few | TRBJ1-4 | TRBD1 | TRBV5-1 | 15 | TGCGCCAGCGCAGAAGGGGGACAGGGCGGGGGAAAACTGTTTTTT | CASAEGGQGGGKLFF
few | TRBJ1-1 | - | TRBV20-1 | 16 | TGCAGTGCTAGTCGGTCCGTGGGGGGCCTTAACACTGAAGCTTTCTTT | CSASRSVGGLNTEAFF
- | TRBJ1-1 | - | TRBV29-1 | 12 | TGCAGCCCCCGAACGGTTGACACTGAAGCTTTCTTT | CSPRTVDTEAFF
- | TRBJ2-7 | - | TRBV4-1 | 13 | TGCGCCAGCAGCCAATCAGGATCAGGCGAGCAGTACTTC | CASSQSGSGEQYF
many | TRBJ1-5 | - | TRBV5-8 | 16 | TGTGCCAGCAGCTTGGAGGCCGGACAGCCTTCAGGGCCCCAGCATTTT | CASSLEAGQPSGPQHF
- | TRBJ2-5 | - | TRBV7-2 | 14 | TGTGCCAGCAGCGCACAGGGTCGAGGTGAGACCCAGTACTTC | CASSAQGRGETQYF
- | TRBJ1-1 | - | TRBV15 | 13 | TGTGCCACCACCCCGGACATAAACACTGAAGCTTTCTTT | CATTPDINTEAFF